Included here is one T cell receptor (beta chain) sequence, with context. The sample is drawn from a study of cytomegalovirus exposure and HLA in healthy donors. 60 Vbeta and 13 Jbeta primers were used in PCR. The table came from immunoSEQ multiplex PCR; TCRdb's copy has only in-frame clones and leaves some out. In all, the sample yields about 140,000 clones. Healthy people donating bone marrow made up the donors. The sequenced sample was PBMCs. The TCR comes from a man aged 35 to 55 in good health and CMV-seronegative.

This chain's CDR3 is CASSNRDSLRYTF. The CDR3 region has the DNA TGTGCCAGTAGTAACCGGGACTCCCTTCGCTACACCTTC. The genes are TRBV19 and TRBJ1-2; tentatively, D is TRBD1 (5 bases). There are 13 residues in the CDR3. In germline, CDR1 is LNHDA, CDR2 SQIVND (reference sequence). The germline V and J ends were trimmed by 4 bases and 9 bases, with 15 bases remaining between them.